This TCR beta chain was recovered during a study of blood T cell repertoires in COVID-19. Study-level background: The samples span acute and convalescent COVID-19 from the United States, Italy and Spain. PBMCs, B-cell-depleted T cells, or T cells provided the cDNA or gDNA that made up the material.

Per the germline V gene, CDR1 is PRHDT and CDR2 is FYEKMQ (reference sequence). The V end lost 6 bases, the J end lost 4 bases, and 16 bases lay between the germline ends. The CDR3 is made up of 15 amino acids. Clones were sequenced by immunoSEQ multiplex PCR, and TCRdb holds only the in-frame ones, with some missing. The sample has roughly 200,000 clones, 84% seen once. Participants had their cohort set by participant-reported clinical history. Exposed enrollees encountered a COVID-19 case at some point within 2 weeks before study entry. The receptor was isolated from a woman aged 30 to 39 who had been exposed to COVID-19. Sequenced sample: PBMCs or T cells enriched from blood (not recorded which). The rearrangement links TRBV13 to TRBJ2-1; D might be TRBD1 (6 bases). The CDR3 region is CASRLDQGRYNEQFF. CDR3 bases: TGTGCCAGCAGGCTAGACCAGGGGCGATACAATGAGCAGTTCTTC.